The clone carrying this T cell receptor (beta chain) was seen ten or more times. Alpha and beta chains were covered, as first-strand cDNA relied on TRAV- and TRBV-specific primers. TCR amplification ran roughly 20 PCR cycles using constant-region and V-primer adapter primers. Amplification of isolated mRNA was accomplished via in vitro transcription. From the reads, TCRdb called clonotypes with MiXCR, one entry per CDR3 protein. The sample records under 70,000 distinct CDR3 sequences, approximately 25% being singletons. This sample was taken from a study of low-dose radiotherapy and immunotherapy resistance in tumors. The CDR3 totals 13 residues. Germline V gives CDR1 DFQATT, CDR2 SNEGSKA (reference sequence). Trimming shortened V by 1 base and J by 4 bases, and 11 bases separated the two germline ends. The time point denotes: before trial treatment. The study gave donors nivolumab, ipilimumab, aspirin, low-dose cyclophosphamide and low-dose radiotherapy.

The source of this sequence is a male donor with prostate cancer. The chain is built from TRBV20-1 and TRBJ2-7; D may be TRBD2 (6 bases). The sample in question was PBMCs, obtained before treatment. The CDR3 is CSARGGGKYEQYF. The CDR3 DNA sequence: TGCAGTGCTAGAGGTGGGGGGAAGTACGAGCAGTACTTC.